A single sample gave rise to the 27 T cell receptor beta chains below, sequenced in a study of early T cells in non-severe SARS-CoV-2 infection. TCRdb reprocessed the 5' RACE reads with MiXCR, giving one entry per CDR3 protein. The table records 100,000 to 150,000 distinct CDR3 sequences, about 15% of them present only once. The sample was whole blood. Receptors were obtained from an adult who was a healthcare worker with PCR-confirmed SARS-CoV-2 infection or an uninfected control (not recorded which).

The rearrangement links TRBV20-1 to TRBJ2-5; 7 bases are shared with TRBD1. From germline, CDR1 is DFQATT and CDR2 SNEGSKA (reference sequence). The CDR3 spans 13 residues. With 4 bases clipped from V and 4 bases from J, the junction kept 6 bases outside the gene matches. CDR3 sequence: CSATTGSGETQYF. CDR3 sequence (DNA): TGCAGTGCTACGACAGGGTCGGGAGAGACCCAGTACTTC.

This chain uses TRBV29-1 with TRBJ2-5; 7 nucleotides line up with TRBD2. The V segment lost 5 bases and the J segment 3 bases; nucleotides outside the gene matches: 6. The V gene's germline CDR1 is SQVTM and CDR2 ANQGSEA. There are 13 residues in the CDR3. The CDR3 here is CSVSRGTEETQYF. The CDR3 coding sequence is TGCAGCGTTTCGCGGGGGACCGAAGAGACCCAGTACTTC.

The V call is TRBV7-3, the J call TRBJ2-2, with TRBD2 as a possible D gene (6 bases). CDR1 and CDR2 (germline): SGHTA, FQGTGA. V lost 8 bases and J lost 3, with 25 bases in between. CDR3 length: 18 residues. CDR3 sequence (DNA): TGTGCCAGCGCTGCCCGGGACTCCTACCAGAAGGACACCGGGGAGCTGTTTTTT. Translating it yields CASAARDSYQKDTGELFF.

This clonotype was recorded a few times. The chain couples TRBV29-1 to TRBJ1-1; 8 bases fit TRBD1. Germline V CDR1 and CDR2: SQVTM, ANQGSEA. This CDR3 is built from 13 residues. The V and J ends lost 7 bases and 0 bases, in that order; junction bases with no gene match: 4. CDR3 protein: CSAMTGVNTEAFF. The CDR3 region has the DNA TGCAGCGCAATGACAGGGGTGAACACTGAAGCTTTCTTT.

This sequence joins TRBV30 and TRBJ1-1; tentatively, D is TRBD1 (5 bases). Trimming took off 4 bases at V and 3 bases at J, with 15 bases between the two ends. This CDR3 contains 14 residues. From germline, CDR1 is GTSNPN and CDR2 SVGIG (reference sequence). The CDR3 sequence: CAWKLGGRDTEAFF. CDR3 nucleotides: TGTGCCTGGAAATTGGGGGGGAGAGACACTGAAGCTTTCTTT.

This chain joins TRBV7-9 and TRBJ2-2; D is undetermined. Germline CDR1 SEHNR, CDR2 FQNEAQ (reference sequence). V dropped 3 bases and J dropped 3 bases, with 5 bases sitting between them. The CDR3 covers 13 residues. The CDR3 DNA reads TGTGCCAGCAGCTTCAGTTACACCGGGGAGCTGTTTTTT. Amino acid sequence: CASSFSYTGELFF.

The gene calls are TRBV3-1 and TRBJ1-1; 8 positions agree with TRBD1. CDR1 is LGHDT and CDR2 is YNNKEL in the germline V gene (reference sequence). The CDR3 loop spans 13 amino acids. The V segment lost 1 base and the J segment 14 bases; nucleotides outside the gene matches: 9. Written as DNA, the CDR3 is TGTGCCAGCAGCCAAGTGGGTGGGACAGGAGGCTTCTTT. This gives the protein CASSQVGGTGGFF.

CDR3 amino acids: CASRFMIMWSFF. The CDR3 region has the DNA TGTGCAAGTCGCTTCATGATAATGTGGTCTTTCTTT. This chain links TRBV12-2 with TRBJ1-1. TRBV12-2 is a recognized pseudogene. The CDR3 is 12 residues long.

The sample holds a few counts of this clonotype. CDR3 amino acids: CASSLGGFGNEQFF. The CDR3 DNA follows: TGTGCCAGCAGCTTGGGAGGGTTTGGCAATGAGCAGTTCTTC. The V call is TRBV11-1, the J call TRBJ2-1; 7 bases agree with TRBD2. V shed 3 bases, J shed 6 bases, and the junction held 5 bases outside the gene matches. The CDR3 spans 14 residues. CDR1 and CDR2 (germline): SGHAT, FQDESV (reference sequence).

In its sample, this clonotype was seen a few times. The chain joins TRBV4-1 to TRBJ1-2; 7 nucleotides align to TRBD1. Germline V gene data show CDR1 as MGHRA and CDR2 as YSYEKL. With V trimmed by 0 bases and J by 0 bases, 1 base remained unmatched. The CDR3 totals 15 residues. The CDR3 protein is CASSQDTGANYGYTF. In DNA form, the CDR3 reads TGCGCCAGCAGCCAAGATACAGGGGCTAACTATGGCTACACCTTC.

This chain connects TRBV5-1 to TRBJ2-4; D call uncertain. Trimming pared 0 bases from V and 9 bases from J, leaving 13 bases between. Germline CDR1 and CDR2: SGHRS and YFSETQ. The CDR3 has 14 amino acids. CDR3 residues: CASSLEEPSGIQYF. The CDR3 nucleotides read TGCGCCAGCAGCTTGGAGGAACCGTCGGGCATTCAGTACTTC.

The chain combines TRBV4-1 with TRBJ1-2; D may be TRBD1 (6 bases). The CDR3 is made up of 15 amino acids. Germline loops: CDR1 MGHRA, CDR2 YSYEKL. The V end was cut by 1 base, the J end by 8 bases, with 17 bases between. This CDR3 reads CASSQVPGGRGGYTF. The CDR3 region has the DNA TGCGCCAGCAGCCAAGTCCCGGGGGGGCGAGGCGGCTACACCTTC.

The CDR3, as DNA: TGTGCCAGCAGCATGACAGGAGGCTACGAGCAGTACTTC. Its protein is CASSMTGGYEQYF. The V call is TRBV3-1, the J call TRBJ2-7, with TRBD1 as a possible D gene (6 bases). The germline V gene has CDR1 LGHDT and CDR2 YNNKEL (reference sequence). The V and J ends lost 5 bases and 3 bases respectively, with 11 bases between them. The CDR3 is 13 residues long.

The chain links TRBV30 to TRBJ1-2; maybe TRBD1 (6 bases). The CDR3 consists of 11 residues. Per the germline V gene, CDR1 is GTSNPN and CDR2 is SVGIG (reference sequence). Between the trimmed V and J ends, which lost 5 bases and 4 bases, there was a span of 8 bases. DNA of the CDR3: TGTGCCTGGGGACAGTTCTATGGCTACACCTTC. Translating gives CAWGQFYGYTF.

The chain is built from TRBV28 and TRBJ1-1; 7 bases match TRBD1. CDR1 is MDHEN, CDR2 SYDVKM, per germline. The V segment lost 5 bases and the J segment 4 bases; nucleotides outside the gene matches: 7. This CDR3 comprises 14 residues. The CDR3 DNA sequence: TGTGCCAGCAGTCCCACGACAGGGCGCACTGAAGCTTTCTTT. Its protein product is CASSPTTGRTEAFF.

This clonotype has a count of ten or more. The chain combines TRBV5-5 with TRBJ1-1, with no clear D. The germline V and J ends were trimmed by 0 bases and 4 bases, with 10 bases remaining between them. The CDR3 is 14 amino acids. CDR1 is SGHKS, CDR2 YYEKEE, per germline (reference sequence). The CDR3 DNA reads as TGTGCCAGCAGCTTGGGCGAACTGAGCACTGAAGCTTTCTTT. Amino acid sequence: CASSLGELSTEAFF.

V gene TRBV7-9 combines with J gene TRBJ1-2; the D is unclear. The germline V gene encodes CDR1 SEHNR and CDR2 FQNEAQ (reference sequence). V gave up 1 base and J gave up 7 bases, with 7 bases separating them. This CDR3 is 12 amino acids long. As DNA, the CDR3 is TGTGCCAGCAGCTTAGAAGGGAGTGGCTACACCTTC. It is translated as CASSLEGSGYTF.

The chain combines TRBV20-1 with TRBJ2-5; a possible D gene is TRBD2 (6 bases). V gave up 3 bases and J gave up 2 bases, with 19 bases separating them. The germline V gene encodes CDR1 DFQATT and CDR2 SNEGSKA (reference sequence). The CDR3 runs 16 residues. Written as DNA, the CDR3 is TGCAGTGCTAGCTCTAGCGAGGCAGGGTTACAAGAGACCCAGTACTTC. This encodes CSASSSEAGLQETQYF.

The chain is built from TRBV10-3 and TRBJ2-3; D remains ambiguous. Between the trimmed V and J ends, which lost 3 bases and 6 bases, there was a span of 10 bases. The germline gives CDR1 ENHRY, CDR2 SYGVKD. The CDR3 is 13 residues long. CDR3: CAISEAEKDTQYF. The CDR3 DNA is TGTGCCATCAGTGAAGCAGAGAAGGATACGCAGTATTTT.

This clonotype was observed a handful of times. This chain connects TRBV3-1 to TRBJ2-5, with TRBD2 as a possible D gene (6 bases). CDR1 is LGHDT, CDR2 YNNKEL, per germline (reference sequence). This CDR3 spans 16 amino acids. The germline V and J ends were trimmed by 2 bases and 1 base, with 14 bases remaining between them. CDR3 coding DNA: TGTGCCAGCAGCCAAAAGGCAGGGAGGAGCCAAGAGACCCAGTACTTC. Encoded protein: CASSQKAGRSQETQYF.

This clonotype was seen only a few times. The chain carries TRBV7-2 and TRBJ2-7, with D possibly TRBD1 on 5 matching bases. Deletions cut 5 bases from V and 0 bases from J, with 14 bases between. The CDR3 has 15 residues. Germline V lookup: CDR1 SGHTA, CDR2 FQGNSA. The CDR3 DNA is TGTGCCAGCAGCCCCAGGGCGCTGAGCTCCTACGAGCAGTACTTC. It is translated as CASSPRALSSYEQYF.

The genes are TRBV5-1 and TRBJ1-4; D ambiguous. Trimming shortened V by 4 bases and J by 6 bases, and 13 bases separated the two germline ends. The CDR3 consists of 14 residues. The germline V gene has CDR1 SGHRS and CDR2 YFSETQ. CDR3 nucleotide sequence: TGCGCCAGCAGCCGGACCTCTAGGGATGAAAAACTGTTTTTT. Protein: CASSRTSRDEKLFF.

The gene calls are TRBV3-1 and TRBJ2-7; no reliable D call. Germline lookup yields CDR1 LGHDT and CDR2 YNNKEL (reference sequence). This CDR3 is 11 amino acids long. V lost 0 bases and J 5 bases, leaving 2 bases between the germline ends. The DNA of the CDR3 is TGTGCCAGCAGCCAAGAAGACGAGCAGTACTTC. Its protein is CASSQEDEQYF.

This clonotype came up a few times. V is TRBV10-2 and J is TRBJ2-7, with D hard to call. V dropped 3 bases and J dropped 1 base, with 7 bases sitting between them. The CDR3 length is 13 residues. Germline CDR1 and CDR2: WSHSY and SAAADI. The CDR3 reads CASSEGGSYEQYF. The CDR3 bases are TGCGCCAGCAGTGAAGGCGGTTCCTACGAGCAGTACTTC.

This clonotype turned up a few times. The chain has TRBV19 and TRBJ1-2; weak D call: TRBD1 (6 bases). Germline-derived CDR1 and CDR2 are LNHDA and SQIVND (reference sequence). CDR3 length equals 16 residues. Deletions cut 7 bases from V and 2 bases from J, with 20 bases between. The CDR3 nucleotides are TGTGCCAGTACCGAAATCCTCAGGGGCTTAAACTATGGCTACACCTTC. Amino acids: CASTEILRGLNYGYTF.

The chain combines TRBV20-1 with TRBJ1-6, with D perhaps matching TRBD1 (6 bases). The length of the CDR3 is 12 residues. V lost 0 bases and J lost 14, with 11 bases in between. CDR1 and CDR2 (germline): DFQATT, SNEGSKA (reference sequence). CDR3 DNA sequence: TGCAGTGCTAGAGACCGGGGGCTAACCCTCCACTTT. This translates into CSARDRGLTLHF.

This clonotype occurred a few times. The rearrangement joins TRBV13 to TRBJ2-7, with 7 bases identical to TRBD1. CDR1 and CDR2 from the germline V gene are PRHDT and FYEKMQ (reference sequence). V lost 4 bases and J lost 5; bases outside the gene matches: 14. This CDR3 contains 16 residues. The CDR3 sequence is CASSSRSAGGFNEQYF. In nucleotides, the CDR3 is TGTGCCAGCAGCTCCCGGTCGGCAGGGGGATTCAACGAGCAGTACTTC.